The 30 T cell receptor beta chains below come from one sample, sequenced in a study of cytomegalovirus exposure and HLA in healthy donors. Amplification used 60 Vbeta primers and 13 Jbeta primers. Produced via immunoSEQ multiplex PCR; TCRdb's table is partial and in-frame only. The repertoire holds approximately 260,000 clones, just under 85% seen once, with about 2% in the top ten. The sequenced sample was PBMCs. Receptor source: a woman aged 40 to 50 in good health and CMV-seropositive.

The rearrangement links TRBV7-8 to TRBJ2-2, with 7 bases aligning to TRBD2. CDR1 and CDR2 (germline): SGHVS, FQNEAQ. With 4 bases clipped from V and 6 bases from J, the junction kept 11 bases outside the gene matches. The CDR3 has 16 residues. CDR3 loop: CASSYLRGRAPGELFF. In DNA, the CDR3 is TGTGCCAGCAGCTACCTTCGGGGGAGGGCTCCCGGGGAGCTGTTTTTT. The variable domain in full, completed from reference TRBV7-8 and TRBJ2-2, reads GAGVSQSPRYKVAKRGQDVALRCDPISGHVSLFWYQQALGQGPEFLTYFQNEAQLDKSGLPSDRFFAERPEGSVSTLKIQRTQQEDSAVYLCASSYLRGRAPGELFFGEGSRLTVL.

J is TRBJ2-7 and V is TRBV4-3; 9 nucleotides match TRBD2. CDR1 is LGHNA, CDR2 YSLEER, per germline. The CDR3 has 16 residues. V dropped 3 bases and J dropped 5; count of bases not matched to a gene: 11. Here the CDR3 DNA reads TGCGCCAGCAGCCAGGAAGGTTCTAGCGGGACCCACGAGCAGTACTTC. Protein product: CASSQEGSSGTHEQYF.

The CDR3 reads CAISELRLAGVGETQYF. The CDR3 region has the DNA TGTGCCATCAGTGAGCTCAGACTAGCGGGAGTCGGCGAGACCCAGTACTTC. The chain carries TRBV10-3 and TRBJ2-5; 12 positions agree with TRBD2. There are 17 residues in the CDR3. V shed 2 bases and J 5 bases; nucleotides not matched to a gene: 9. Germline V lookup: CDR1 ENHRY, CDR2 SYGVKD.

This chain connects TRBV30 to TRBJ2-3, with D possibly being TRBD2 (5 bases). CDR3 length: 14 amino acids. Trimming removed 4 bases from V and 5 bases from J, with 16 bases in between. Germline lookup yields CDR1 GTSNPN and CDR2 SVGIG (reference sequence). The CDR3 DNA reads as TGTGCCTGGACCAACCCCCTAGCTGTAGATACGCAGTATTTT. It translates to CAWTNPLAVDTQYF. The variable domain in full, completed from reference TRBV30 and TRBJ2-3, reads SQTIHQWPATLVQPVGSPLSLECTVEGTSNPNLYWYRQAAGRGLQLLFYSVGIGQISSEVPQNLSASRPQDRQFILSSKKLLLSDSGFYLCAWTNPLAVDTQYFGPGTRLTVL.

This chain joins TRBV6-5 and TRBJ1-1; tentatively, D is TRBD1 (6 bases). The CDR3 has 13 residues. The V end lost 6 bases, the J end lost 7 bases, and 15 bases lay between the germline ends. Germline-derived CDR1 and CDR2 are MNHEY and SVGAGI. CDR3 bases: TGTGCCAGCAGGAATACAGGGAGGGATGAAGCTTTCTTT. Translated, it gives CASRNTGRDEAFF.

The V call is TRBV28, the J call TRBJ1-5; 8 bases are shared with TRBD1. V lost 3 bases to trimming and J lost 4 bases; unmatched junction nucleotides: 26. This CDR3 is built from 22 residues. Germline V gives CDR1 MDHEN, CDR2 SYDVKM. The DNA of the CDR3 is TGTGCCAGCAGTTTGGTTGTAGCGATAAGTAGGATGGACAGGGAGACGAATCAGCCCCAGCATTTT. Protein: CASSLVVAISRMDRETNQPQHF.

The CDR3 DNA follows: TGTGCCAGCAGCTTACGGACAGGGGGCTATGGCTACACCTTC. Protein product: CASSLRTGGYGYTF. The chain carries TRBV5-5 and TRBJ1-2, with 10 bases fitting TRBD1. Unmatched junction bases numbered 2, after V lost 2 bases and J lost 4 bases. The CDR3 totals 14 residues. The germline V gene encodes CDR1 SGHKS and CDR2 YYEKEE (reference sequence). Complete variable domain (other parts from reference TRBV5-5 and TRBJ1-2): DAGVTQSPTHLIKTRGQQVTLRCSPISGHKSVSWYQQVLGQGPQFIFQYYEKEERGRGNFPDRFSARQFPNYSSELNVNALLLGDSALYLCASSLRTGGYGYTFGSGTRLTVV.

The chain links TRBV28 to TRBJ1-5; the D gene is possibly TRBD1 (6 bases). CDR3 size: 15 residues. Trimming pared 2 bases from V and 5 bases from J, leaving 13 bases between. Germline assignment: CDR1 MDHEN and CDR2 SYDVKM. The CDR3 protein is CASSLGGARDQPQHF. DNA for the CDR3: TGTGCCAGCAGTTTAGGGGGGGCGAGGGATCAGCCCCAGCATTTT.

The CDR3 reads CASSQLTGMNTEAFF. Here the CDR3 DNA reads TGCGCCAGCAGCCAATTGACAGGGATGAACACTGAAGCTTTCTTT. The V call is TRBV4-1, the J call TRBJ1-1, with TRBD1 matching 7 bases. Trimming at V came to 2 bases and at J to 0 bases, leaving 3 bases not matched to a gene. The CDR3 covers 15 residues. Per germline, CDR1 MGHRA and CDR2 YSYEKL.

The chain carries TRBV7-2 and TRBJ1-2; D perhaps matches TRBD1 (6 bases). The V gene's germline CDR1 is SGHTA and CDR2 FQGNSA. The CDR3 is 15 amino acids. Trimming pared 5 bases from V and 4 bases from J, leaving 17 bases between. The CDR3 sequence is CASSPDQGRVYGYTF. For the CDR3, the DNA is TGTGCCAGCAGCCCGGACCAGGGGCGAGTCTATGGCTACACCTTC.

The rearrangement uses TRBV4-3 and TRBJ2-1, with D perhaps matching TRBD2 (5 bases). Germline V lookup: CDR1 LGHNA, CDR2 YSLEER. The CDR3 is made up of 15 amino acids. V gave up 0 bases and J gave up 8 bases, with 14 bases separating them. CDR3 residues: CASSQEGSSWYEQFF. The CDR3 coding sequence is TGCGCCAGCAGCCAAGAGGGGTCTAGCTGGTATGAGCAGTTCTTC.

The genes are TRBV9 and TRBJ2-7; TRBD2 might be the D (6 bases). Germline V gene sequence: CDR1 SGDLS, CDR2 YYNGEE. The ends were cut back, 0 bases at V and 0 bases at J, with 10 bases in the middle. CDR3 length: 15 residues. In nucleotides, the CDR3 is TGTGCCAGCAGCGTAGCGGGAGACCGCTCCTACGAGCAGTACTTC. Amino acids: CASSVAGDRSYEQYF.

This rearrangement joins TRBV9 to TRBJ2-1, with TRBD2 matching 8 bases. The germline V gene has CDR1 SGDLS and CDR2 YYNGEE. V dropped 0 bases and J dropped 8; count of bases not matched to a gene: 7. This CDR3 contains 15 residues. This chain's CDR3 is CASSVGRLAGDEQFF. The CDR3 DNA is TGTGCCAGCAGCGTAGGTCGGCTAGCGGGCGATGAGCAGTTCTTC.

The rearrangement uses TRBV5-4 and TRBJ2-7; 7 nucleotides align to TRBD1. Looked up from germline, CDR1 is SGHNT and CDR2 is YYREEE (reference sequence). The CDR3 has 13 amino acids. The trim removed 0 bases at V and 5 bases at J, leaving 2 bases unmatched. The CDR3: CASSLGQGDEQYF. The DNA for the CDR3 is TGTGCCAGCAGCTTGGGCCAGGGGGACGAGCAGTACTTC.

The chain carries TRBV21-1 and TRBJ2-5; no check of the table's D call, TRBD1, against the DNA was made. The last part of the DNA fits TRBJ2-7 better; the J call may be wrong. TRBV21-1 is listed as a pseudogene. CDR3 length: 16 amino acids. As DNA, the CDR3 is TGTGCCAGCAGCAAAGCCGGACAGAAGGGCGCCTACGAGCAGTACTTC. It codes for CASSKAGQKGAYEQYF.

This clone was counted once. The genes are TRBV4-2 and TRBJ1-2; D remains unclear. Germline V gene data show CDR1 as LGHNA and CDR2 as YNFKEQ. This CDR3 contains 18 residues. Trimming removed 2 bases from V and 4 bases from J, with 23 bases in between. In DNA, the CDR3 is TGTGCCAGCAGCCAACCCTCCGAGTTGGTCCGGAGATCCTATGGCTACACCTTC. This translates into CASSQPSELVRRSYGYTF.

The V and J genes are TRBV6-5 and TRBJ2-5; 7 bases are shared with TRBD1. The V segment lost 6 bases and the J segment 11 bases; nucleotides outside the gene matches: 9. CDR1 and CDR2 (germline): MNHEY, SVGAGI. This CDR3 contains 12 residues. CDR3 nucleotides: TGTGCCAGCAGGAACACAGGGGAAAAGCAGTACTTC. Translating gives CASRNTGEKQYF.

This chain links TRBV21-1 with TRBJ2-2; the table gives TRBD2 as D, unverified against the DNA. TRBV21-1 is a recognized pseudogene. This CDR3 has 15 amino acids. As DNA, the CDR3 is TGTGCCACGGTAACGACTAGCGGGAGGACCGGGGAGCTGTTTTTT. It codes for CATVTTSGRTGELFF.

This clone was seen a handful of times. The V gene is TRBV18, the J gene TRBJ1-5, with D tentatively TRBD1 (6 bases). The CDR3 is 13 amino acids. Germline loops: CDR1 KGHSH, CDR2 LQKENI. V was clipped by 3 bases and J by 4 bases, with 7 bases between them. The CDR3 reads CASSPGQNQPQHF. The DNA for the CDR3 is TGTGCCAGCTCACCGGGACAAAATCAGCCCCAGCATTTT.

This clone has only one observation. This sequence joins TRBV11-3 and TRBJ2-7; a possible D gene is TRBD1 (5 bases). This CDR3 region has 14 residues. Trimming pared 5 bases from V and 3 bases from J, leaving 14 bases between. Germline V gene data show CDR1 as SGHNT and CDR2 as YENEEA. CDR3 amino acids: CASSPGLGYYEQYF. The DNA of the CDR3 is TGTGCCAGCAGCCCAGGGTTGGGATACTACGAGCAGTACTTC.

CDR3 DNA sequence: TGTGCCAGCAGCTTAGTAGCGGGAAGCTCCTACGAGCAGTACTTC. This translates into CASSLVAGSSYEQYF. This chain joins TRBV7-9 and TRBJ2-7, with TRBD2 matching over 8 bases. CDR3 length: 15 amino acids. After removal of 1 base from V and 0 bases from J, the junction contained 2 bases not matched to a gene. CDR1 SEHNR and CDR2 FQNEAQ come from the germline V gene (reference sequence). The variable domain in full, completed from reference TRBV7-9 and TRBJ2-7, reads DTGVSQNPRHKITKRGQNVTFRCDPISEHNRLYWYRQTLGQGPEFLTYFQNEAQLEKSRLLSDRFSAERPKGSFSTLEIQRTEQGDSAMYLCASSLVAGSSYEQYFGPGTRLTVT.

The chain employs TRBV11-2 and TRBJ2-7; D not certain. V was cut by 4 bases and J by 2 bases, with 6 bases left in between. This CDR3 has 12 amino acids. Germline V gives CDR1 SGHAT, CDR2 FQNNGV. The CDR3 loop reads CASSWLAYEQYF. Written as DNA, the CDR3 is TGTGCCAGCAGCTGGCTAGCCTACGAGCAGTACTTC.

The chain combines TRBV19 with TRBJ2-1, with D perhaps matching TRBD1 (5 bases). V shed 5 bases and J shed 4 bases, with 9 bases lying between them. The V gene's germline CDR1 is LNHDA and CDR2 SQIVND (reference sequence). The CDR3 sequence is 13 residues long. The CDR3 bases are TGTGCCAGTAGTGAGCAGGGTTACAATGAGCAGTTCTTC. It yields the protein CASSEQGYNEQFF.

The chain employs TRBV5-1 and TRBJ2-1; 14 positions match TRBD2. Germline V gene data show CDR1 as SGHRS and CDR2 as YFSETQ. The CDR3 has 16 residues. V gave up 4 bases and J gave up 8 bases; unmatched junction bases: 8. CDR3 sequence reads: CASSPGTSGSRDEQFF. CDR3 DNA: TGCGCCAGCAGCCCGGGGACTAGCGGGAGTAGGGATGAGCAGTTCTTC.

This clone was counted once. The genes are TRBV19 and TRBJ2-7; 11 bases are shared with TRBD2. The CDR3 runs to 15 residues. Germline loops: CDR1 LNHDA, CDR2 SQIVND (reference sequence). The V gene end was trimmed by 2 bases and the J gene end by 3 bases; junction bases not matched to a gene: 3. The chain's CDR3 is CASSILAGGNYEQYF. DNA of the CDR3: TGTGCCAGTAGTATACTAGCGGGGGGCAACTACGAGCAGTACTTC.

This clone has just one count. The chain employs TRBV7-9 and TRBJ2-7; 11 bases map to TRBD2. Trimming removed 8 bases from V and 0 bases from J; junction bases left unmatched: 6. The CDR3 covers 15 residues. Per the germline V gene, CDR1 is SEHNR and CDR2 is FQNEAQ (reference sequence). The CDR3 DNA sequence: TGTGCCAGCCGTCCCGGGACTAGCGGCTCCTACGAGCAGTACTTC. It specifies CASRPGTSGSYEQYF.

DNA for the CDR3: TGTGCCAGCAGCGTGACAGGGGGGAACACTGAAGCTTTCTTT. It is translated as CASSVTGGNTEAFF. The chain joins TRBV9 to TRBJ1-1; 9 bases line up with TRBD1. Germline lookup yields CDR1 SGDLS and CDR2 YYNGEE. The CDR3 has 14 amino acids. After removal of 2 bases from V and 1 base from J, the junction contained 0 bases not matched to a gene.

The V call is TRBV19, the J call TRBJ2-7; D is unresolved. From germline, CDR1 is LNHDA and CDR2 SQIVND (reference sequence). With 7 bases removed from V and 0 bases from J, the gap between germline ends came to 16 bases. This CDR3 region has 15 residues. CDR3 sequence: CASTPDPTYSYEQYF. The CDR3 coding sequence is TGTGCCAGTACCCCAGATCCGACATACTCCTACGAGCAGTACTTC.

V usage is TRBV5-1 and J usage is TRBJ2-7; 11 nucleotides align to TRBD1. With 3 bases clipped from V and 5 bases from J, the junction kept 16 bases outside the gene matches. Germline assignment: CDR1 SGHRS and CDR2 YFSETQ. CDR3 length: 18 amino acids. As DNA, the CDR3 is TGCGCCAGCAGCTCCGCCAACCCCGGGACAGGGGGTTTCGACGAGCAGTACTTC. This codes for CASSSANPGTGGFDEQYF.

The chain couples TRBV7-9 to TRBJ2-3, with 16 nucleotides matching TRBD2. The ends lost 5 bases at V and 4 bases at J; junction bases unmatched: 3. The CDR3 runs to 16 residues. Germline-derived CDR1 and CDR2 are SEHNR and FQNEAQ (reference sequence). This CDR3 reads CASSRGTSGRADTQYF. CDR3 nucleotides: TGTGCCAGCAGCCGTGGGACTAGCGGGAGGGCAGATACGCAGTATTTT.